These T cell receptor beta chains were read from a single sample in a study of shared clonotypes between healthy human individuals. Only in-frame clones appear in the TCRdb table, and some are missing; sequencing was by immunoSEQ multiplex PCR. The sample carries a few hundred thousand clones, 70% to 80% recorded once. Sequencing used PBMCs. These TCRs come from a woman aged 40 to 50 in good health. Some clones in this sample may be carry-over from other donors' samples. Both conserved end residues are part of each CDR3. The D gene is left open where the match is weak. For some rows the clone size is stated as once, few or many, or as a class when expanded; others skip it.

TRBJ1-2 TRBD1 . TRBV5-1 TGCGCCAGCAGCTTGGCCGGGGGCAGGGGGCCTTTGATCGGCTACACCTTC CASSLAGGRGPLIGYTF
TRBJ2-2 . . TRBV7-9 TGTGCCAGCAGCTTAGTGCGGGACACCGGGGAGCTGTTTTTT CASSLVRDTGELFF
TRBJ1-1 . . TRBV25-1 TGTGCCAGCAGCCCCATCGGGCAGCCGAACACTGAAGCTTTCTTT CASSPIGQPNTEAFF
TRBJ1-5 TRBD1 many TRBV5-5 TGTGCCAGCAGCTTTGAGGGGGCATTCTGGAATCAGCCCCAGCATTTT CASSFEGAFWNQPQHF
TRBJ2-3 . . TRBV5-1 TGCGCCAGCAGCCGAGACAGGGCGGGGGGTAGCACAGATACGCAGTATTTT CASSRDRAGGSTDTQYF
TRBJ2-7 . once TRBV18 TGTGCCAGCTCACCCCGTCGAGGGGTCCACGAGCAGTACTTC CASSPRRGVHEQYF
TRBJ2-6 . . TRBV27 TGTGCCACCCGACGACGGGGCTCTGGGGCCAACGTCCTGACTTTC CATRRRGSGANVLTF
TRBJ1-1 . . TRBV5-1 TGCGCCAGCAGCGTTATCGGTCGGAGCACTGAAGCTTTCTTT CASSVIGRSTEAFF
TRBJ2-1 TRBD2 . TRBV5-1 TGCGCCAGCAGCTTGGCCGGGACTAGCGGATACAATGAGCAGTTCTTC CASSLAGTSGYNEQFF
TRBJ2-7 TRBD1 . TRBV28 TGTGCCAGCAGTTCACCCGGGACAGGGAGGAACGAGCAGTACTTC CASSSPGTGRNEQYF
TRBJ1-2 TRBD1 . TRBV27 TGTGCCAGCAGTCTGGGACAGGGACTATACTATGGCTACACCTTC CASSLGQGLYYGYTF
TRBJ1-5 . . TRBV6-1 TGTGCCAGCAGTGGAGGGTTTGTCGAGGATAGCAATCAGCCCCAGCATTTT CASSGGFVEDSNQPQHF
TRBJ2-7 TRBD1 . TRBV18 TGTGCCAGCTCACCACTCGGACAGGGGATCAACGAGCAGTACTTC CASSPLGQGINEQYF
TRBJ2-7 TRBD2 . TRBV13 TGTGCCAGCAGCTTAGCTAGCGGGAGGGAGGAGCAGTACTTC CASSLASGREEQYF
TRBJ2-7 . . TRBV5-1 TGCGCCAGCAGCTTGGACGGGAGTTACGAGCAGTACTTC CASSLDGSYEQYF
TRBJ2-3 . . TRBV10-2 TGCGCCAGCAGTCGAACAGCAAACACAGATACGCAGTATTTT CASSRTANTDTQYF
TRBJ2-1 . many TRBV11-2 TGTGCCAGCAGCTTAATGGTCGGGGGAAACAATGAGCAGTTCTTC CASSLMVGGNNEQFF
TRBJ1-2 . many TRBV10-3 TGTGCCATCACCCGGGACGGGTATGGCTACACCTTC CAITRDGYGYTF
TRBJ2-7 TRBD1 . TRBV7-6 TGTGCCAGCAGCTTAGCCCGGACAGGGTGGGCCTACGAGCAGTACTTC CASSLARTGWAYEQYF
TRBJ1-1 . few TRBV30 TGTGCCTGGAGTAGGGATACCACTGAAGCTTTCTTT CAWSRDTTEAFF
TRBJ1-4 . . TRBV28 TGTGCCAGCAGTACAGGGCAGGGGTGGGAAAAACTGTTTTTT CASSTGQGWEKLFF
TRBJ2-5 . once TRBV6-1 TGTGCCAGCAGTGATAATGGTATTCAAGAGACCCAGTACTTC CASSDNGIQETQYF
TRBJ2-7 TRBD2 . TRBV4-2 TGTGCCAGCAGCCAACTTGCTTTAGCGGGAGATCTCCGAGAGGAAGAGCAGTACTTC CASSQLALAGDLREEEQYF
TRBJ2-2 . . TRBV19 TGTGCCAGTAGTATCCGTCGGGGGACGAACACCGGGGAGCTGTTTTTT CASSIRRGTNTGELFF
TRBJ1-5 . . TRBV7-2 TGTGCCAGCCAACGCGGGGGCGGGCAGCCCCAGCATTTT CASQRGGGQPQHF
TRBJ2-7 . . TRBV7-9 TGTGCCAGCAGCTCGGGGCCGGGACTCGAAGTTTACGAGCAGTACTTC CASSSGPGLEVYEQYF
TRBJ2-7 . few TRBV7-3 TGTGCCAGCAGCATACAAGGGGGGAATGAGCAGTACTTC CASSIQGGNEQYF
TRBJ1-1 . . TRBV18 TGTGCCAGCTCACCGGGAGGGATTGAAGCTTTCTTT CASSPGGIEAFF
TRBJ1-5 TRBD1 . TRBV6-6 TGTGCCAGCAGTTACGCCGGGACAGGGATGCAGCCCCAGCATTTT CASSYAGTGMQPQHF
TRBJ2-5 TRBD1 . TRBV5-1 TGCGCCAGCAGCGGGGGGACAGGTGCAGAGACCCAGTACTTC CASSGGTGAETQYF
TRBJ1-2 TRBD1 . TRBV9 TGTGCCAGCAGCGTTCGTGGGACAGGGGACTATGGCTACACCTTC CASSVRGTGDYGYTF
TRBJ2-7 . once TRBV11-2 TGTGCCAGCAGCTTAGGCCCTACAGGAGACTACGAGCAGTACTTC CASSLGPTGDYEQYF
TRBJ2-5 TRBD2 . TRBV5-8 TGTGCCAGCAGCTTGCATGAAGCGGGAGGGCGAGAGACCCAGTACTTC CASSLHEAGGRETQYF
TRBJ2-7 . . TRBV21-1 TGTGCCAGCGAAAACTTATCCTACGAGCAGTACTTC CASENLSYEQYF
TRBJ2-7 TRBD1 . TRBV28 TGTGCCAGCAGTCCCATAGACAGGGATTGGTACGAGCAGTACTTC CASSPIDRDWYEQYF
TRBJ2-2 . . TRBV7-3 TGTGCCAGCAGCCCGGGGACCGCAGAATCAGGGGAGCTGTTTTTT CASSPGTAESGELFF
TRBJ1-1 . many TRBV5-1 TGCGCCAGCGTACAGGCCCCCGGGAACACTGAAGCTTTCTTT CASVQAPGNTEAFF
TRBJ1-5 . few TRBV19 TGTGCCACCAACCAGTTCAATCAGCCCCAGCATTTT CATNQFNQPQHF
TRBJ2-5 TRBD2 few TRBV11-2 TGTGCCAGCAGCCGCGCCGCGGGAGCGGGGGAGACCCAGTACTTC CASSRAAGAGETQYF
TRBJ2-7 . . TRBV28 TGTGCCAGCAGTTCGGGATCACTTTCCGGCTACGAGCAGTACTTC CASSSGSLSGYEQYF
TRBJ2-1 TRBD2 once TRBV19 TGTGCCAGTAGTACCCAGCGGGAGGGTTACAATGAGCAGTTCTTC CASSTQREGYNEQFF
TRBJ2-6 . . TRBV30 TGTGCCTTCGACAGAAGTGGCTCTGGGGCCAACGTCCTGACTTTC CAFDRSGSGANVLTF
TRBJ2-2 . many TRBV7-3 TGTGCCAGCAGCTTAGGGTTGAACACCGGGGAGCTGTTTTTT CASSLGLNTGELFF
TRBJ1-5 . . TRBV28 TGTGCCAGCAGTTTCAGCCTCCCTAATCAGCCCCAGCATTTT CASSFSLPNQPQHF
TRBJ1-3 TRBD1 . TRBV30 TGTGCCTGGACGCTCGACAGGGCCGGAAACACCATATATTTT CAWTLDRAGNTIYF
TRBJ2-1 . many TRBV4-1 TGCGCCAGCAGCCAAGTCGCTCGTGAGCAGTTCTTC CASSQVAREQFF
TRBJ2-5 . . TRBV7-2 TGTGCCAGCAGCTTAGTAGTCCGGACCGTGGAGACCCAGTACTTC CASSLVVRTVETQYF
TRBJ2-7 TRBD2 . TRBV4-3 TGCGCCAGCAGCCAAGAGACTAGCAGCTACGAGCAGTACTTC CASSQETSSYEQYF
TRBJ2-3 . . TRBV7-3 TGTGCCAGCAGCGGTCCGGGCAGCACAGATACGCAGTATTTT CASSGPGSTDTQYF
TRBJ2-1 TRBD2 . TRBV7-9 TGTGCCAGCAGCTTAGTTCCGGGACTAGCGGGATGCTCCTACAATGAGCAGTTCTTC CASSLVPGLAGCSYNEQFF
TRBJ1-2 TRBD1 . TRBV14 TGTGCCAGCAGCCCTCGTCCGGGACAGGAAAACTATGGCTACACCTTC CASSPRPGQENYGYTF
TRBJ2-5 TRBD2 . TRBV7-2 TGTGCCAGCAGCTTAGTTGGGCTAGCGGTGGGGGAGACCCAGTACTTC CASSLVGLAVGETQYF
TRBJ2-1 TRBD1 . TRBV7-6 TGTGCCAGCAGCTTAGGACTTAGCTCACAGGGGTACAATGAGCAGTTCTTC CASSLGLSSQGYNEQFF
TRBJ2-4 . . TRBV28 TGTGCCAGCAGTTCGGTAGCCAAAAACATTCAGTACTTC CASSSVAKNIQYF
TRBJ2-3 . . TRBV6-6 TGTGCCAGCAGCCACCGGGCAGATACGCAGTATTTT CASSHRADTQYF
TRBJ1-1 . . TRBV6-1 TGTGCCAGCAGTGACCTATTCAAGGGAATAGGAGCTTTCTTT CASSDLFKGIGAFF
TRBJ2-1 TRBD2 . TRBV7-9 TGTGCCAGCAGCTTGACTAGCGGGAGTAATGAGCAGTTCTTC CASSLTSGSNEQFF
TRBJ1-2 . . TRBV21-1 TGTGCCAGCAGCGACAGGGGCTATGGCTACACCTTC CASSDRGYGYTF